These 8 T cell receptor beta chains originate from one sample sequenced in a study of shared clonotypes between healthy human individuals. The data were produced by immunoSEQ multiplex PCR, yet TCRdb's version contains in-frame clones alone and is incomplete. The table includes around 2.1 million clones, approximately 94% detected once. Sequences were obtained from naive CD4+ T cells sorted from blood. Subset indicated: CD45RA+ positively selected. These receptors all stem from a young man in good health.

As regards this clone: The sample has other DNA sequences that encode this CDR3 too. The V call is TRBV28, the J call TRBJ1-1; D unresolved. Germline V gene lookup returns CDR1 MDHEN and CDR2 SYDVKM. The CDR3 contains 11 residues. Trimming removed 6 bases at V and 2 bases at J, with 4 bases between. CDR3 protein: CASRQNTEAFF. For the CDR3, the DNA is TGTGCCAGCAGACAAAACACTGAAGCTTTCTTT.

As regards this clone: Other DNA sequences within the sample encode an identical CDR3. The gene calls are TRBV7-6 and TRBJ1-1, with no clear D. Trimming left V 1 base short and J 4 bases short, with 7 bases between. Germline loops: CDR1 SGHVS, CDR2 FNYEAQ. The length of the CDR3 is 13 residues. CDR3 region: CASSLDEGTEAFF. The CDR3 bases are TGTGCCAGCAGCTTAGATGAAGGCACTGAAGCTTTCTTT.

The chain links TRBV5-1 to TRBJ2-3; D may be TRBD1 (6 bases). The V and J ends lost 4 bases and 2 bases respectively, with 17 bases between them. Per germline, CDR1 SGHRS and CDR2 YFSETQ. The CDR3 has 16 residues. CDR3 coding DNA: TGCGCCAGCAGCCAATATGACAGGCTCGTCACAGATACGCAGTATTTT. This translates into CASSQYDRLVTDTQYF.

The V gene is TRBV19, the J gene TRBJ2-7; TRBD1 might be the D (5 bases). The CDR3 extends over 16 amino acids. Trimming removed 6 bases from V and 2 bases from J, with 20 bases in between. The germline V gene has CDR1 LNHDA and CDR2 SQIVND (reference sequence). CDR3 DNA: TGTGCCAGTAGCATGGGGCAGGGCCTTACCCCCTACGAGCAGTACTTC. Amino acid sequence: CASSMGQGLTPYEQYF.

This rearrangement joins TRBV29-1 to TRBJ2-5; a possible D gene is TRBD2 (6 bases). Trimming removed 6 bases from V and 5 bases from J, with 13 bases in between. This CDR3 has 12 amino acids. The germline gives CDR1 SQVTM, CDR2 ANQGSEA. This CDR3 is CSVRTIDETQYF. In DNA form, the CDR3 reads TGCAGCGTCAGGACTATTGATGAGACCCAGTACTTC.

V and J are TRBV18 and TRBJ2-7; the match to TRBD1 covers 9 bases. The CDR3 runs 15 residues. The trim removed 3 bases at V and 1 base at J, leaving 4 bases unmatched. In germline, CDR1 is KGHSH, CDR2 LQKENI. The CDR3 protein is CASSPGDRGSYEQYF. The CDR3 DNA follows: TGTGCCAGCTCACCGGGTGACAGGGGGTCCTACGAGCAGTACTTC.

In regard to this clone: Within the sample, other DNA sequences also encode this same CDR3. V is TRBV5-1 and J is TRBJ2-7, with no clear D. V dropped 0 bases and J dropped 3 bases, with 7 bases sitting between them. The CDR3 runs to 13 residues. Per germline, CDR1 SGHRS and CDR2 YFSETQ. The CDR3 here is CASSLGPDYEQYF. As DNA, the CDR3 is TGCGCCAGCAGCTTGGGTCCGGACTACGAGCAGTACTTC.

This clone was counted once. The V and J genes are TRBV4-1 and TRBJ2-5; 12 bases align to TRBD2. Germline trimming cut 0 bases from V and 0 bases from J; bases unmatched to any gene: 11. From germline, CDR1 is MGHRA and CDR2 YSYEKL. CDR3 length equals 20 residues. This CDR3 reads CASSQDKGLAGGPYQETQYF. The CDR3 region has the DNA TGCGCCAGCAGCCAAGATAAAGGCCTAGCGGGAGGGCCCTACCAAGAGACCCAGTACTTC.